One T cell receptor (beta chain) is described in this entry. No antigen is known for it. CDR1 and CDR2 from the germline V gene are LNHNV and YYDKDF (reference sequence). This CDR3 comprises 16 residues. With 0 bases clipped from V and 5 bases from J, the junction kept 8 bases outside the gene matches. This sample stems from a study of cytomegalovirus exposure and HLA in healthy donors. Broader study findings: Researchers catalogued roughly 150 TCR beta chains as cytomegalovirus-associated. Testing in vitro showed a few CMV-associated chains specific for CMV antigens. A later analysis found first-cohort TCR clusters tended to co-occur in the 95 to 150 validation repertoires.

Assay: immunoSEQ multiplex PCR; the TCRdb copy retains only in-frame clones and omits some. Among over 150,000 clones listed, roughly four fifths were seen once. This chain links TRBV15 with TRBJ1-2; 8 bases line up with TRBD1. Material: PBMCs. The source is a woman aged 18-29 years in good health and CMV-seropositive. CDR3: CATSRDRAGGFYGYTF. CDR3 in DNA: TGTGCCACCAGCAGAGATCGGGCAGGGGGCTTTTATGGCTACACCTTC.